The clone carrying this TCR beta chain occurred many times. The source of the sample is a study of early T cells in non-severe SARS-CoV-2 infection. Study-wide context: Sequencing targeted bulk RNA from unsorted whole blood, leaving chains unpaired.

The CDR3 runs to 16 residues. Between the trimmed V and J ends, which lost 2 bases and 7 bases, there was a span of 16 bases. The germline V gene encodes CDR1 SGHRS and CDR2 YFSETQ. TCRdb ran MiXCR on the 5' RACE reads and lists one entry per CDR3 protein. Of 80,000 to 100,000 distinct CDR3 sequences listed, approximately 10% are singletons. The TCR comes from an adult who was a healthcare worker with PCR-confirmed SARS-CoV-2 infection or an uninfected control (not recorded which). The specimen comprised whole blood, sampled at baseline. V and J are TRBV5-1 and TRBJ1-6; a possible D gene is TRBD1 (6 bases). DNA for the CDR3: TGCGCCAGCAGCTTCGGCTTAGGACAGTCCAATTCACCCCTCCACTTT. This encodes CASSFGLGQSNSPLHF. Complete variable domain (other parts from reference TRBV5-1 and TRBJ1-6): KAGVTQTPRYLIKTRGQQVTLSCSPISGHRSVSWYQQTPGQGLQFLFEYFSETQRNKGNFPGRFSGRQFSNSRSEMNVSTLELGDSALYLCASSFGLGQSNSPLHFGNGTRLTVT.